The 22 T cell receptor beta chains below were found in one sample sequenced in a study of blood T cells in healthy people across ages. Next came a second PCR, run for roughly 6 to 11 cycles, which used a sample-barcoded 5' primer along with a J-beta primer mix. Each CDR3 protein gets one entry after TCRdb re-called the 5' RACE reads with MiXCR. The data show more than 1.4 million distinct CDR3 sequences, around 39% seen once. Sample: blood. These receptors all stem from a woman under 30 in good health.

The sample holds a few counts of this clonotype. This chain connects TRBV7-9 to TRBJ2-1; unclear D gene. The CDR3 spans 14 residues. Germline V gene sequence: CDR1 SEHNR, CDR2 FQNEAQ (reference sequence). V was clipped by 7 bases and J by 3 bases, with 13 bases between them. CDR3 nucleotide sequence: TGTGCCAGCACCTATCTGGACGGCTACAATGAGCAGTTCTTC. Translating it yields CASTYLDGYNEQFF.

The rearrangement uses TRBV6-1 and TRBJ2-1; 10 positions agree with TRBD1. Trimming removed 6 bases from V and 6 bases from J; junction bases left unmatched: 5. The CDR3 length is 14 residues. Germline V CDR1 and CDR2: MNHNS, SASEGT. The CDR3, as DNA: TGTGCCAGCAGGCCCCGGACAGGGGGCAATGAGCAGTTCTTC. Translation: CASRPRTGGNEQFF.

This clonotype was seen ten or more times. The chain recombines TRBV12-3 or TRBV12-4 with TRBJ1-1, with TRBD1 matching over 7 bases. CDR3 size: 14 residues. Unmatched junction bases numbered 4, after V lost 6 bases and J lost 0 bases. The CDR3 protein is CASSRGQMNTEAFF. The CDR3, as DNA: TGTGCCAGCAGCCGGGGACAGATGAACACTGAAGCTTTCTTT.

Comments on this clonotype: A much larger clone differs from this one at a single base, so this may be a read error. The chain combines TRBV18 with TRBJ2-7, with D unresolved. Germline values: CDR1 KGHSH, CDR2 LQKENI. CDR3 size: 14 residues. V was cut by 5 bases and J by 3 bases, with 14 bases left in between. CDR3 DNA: TGTGCCAGCTCAGTAGGGAAATCCAGCTACGAGCAGTACTTC. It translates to CASSVGKSSYEQYF.

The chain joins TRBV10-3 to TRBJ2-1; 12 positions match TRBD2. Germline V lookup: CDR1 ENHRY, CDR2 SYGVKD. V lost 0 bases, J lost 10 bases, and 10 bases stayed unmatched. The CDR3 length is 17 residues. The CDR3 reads CAISESGTSGPRREQFF. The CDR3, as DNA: TGTGCCATCAGTGAGTCGGGGACTAGCGGGCCTAGGAGGGAGCAGTTCTTC.

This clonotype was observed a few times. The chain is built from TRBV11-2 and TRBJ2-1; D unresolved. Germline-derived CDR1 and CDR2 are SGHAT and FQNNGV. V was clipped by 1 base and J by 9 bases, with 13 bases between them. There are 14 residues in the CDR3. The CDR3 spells CASSLVAVNGEQFF. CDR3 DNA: TGTGCCAGCAGCTTAGTCGCAGTCAACGGTGAGCAGTTCTTC.

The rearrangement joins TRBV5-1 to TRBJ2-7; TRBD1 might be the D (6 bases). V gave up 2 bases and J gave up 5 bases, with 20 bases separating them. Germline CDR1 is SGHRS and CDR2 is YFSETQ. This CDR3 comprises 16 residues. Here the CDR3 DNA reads TGCGCCAGCAGCTTTGGGGGCAGGGGACCCTCTCACGAGCAGTACTTC. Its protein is CASSFGGRGPSHEQYF.

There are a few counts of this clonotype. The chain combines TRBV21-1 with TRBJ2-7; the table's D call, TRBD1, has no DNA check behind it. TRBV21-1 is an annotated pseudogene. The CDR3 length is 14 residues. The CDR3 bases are TGTGCCAGCACCCCTGGGGGCAAAGCCTACGAGCAGTACTTC. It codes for CASTPGGKAYEQYF.

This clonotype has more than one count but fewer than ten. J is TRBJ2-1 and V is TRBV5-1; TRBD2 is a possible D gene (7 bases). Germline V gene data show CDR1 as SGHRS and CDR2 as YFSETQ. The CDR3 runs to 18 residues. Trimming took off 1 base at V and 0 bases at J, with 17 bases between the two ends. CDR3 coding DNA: TGCGCCAGCAGCTTGAAAGGGGGGAGGGGGAGCTCCTACAATGAGCAGTTCTTC. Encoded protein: CASSLKGGRGSSYNEQFF.

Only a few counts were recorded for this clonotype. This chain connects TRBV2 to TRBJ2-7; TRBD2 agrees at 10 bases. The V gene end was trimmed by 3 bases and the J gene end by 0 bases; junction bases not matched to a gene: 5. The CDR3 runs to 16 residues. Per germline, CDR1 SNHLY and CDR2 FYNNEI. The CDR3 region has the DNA TGTGCCAGCAGTGAGTCGCTAGCGGGGGACTCCTACGAGCAGTACTTC. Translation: CASSESLAGDSYEQYF.

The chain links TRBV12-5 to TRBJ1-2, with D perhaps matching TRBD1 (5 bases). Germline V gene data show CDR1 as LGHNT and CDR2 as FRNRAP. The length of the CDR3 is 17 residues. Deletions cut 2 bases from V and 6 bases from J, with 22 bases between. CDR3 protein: CASGLPGLPQANDGYTF. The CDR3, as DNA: TGTGCTAGTGGTTTGCCGGGCCTACCACAGGCAAACGATGGCTACACCTTC.

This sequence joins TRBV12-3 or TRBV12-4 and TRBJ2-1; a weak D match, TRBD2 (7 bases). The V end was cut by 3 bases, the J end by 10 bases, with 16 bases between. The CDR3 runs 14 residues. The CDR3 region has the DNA TGTGCCAGCAGTTTGGAGGGAGGGGGACGGGAGCAGTTCTTC. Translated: CASSLEGGGREQFF.

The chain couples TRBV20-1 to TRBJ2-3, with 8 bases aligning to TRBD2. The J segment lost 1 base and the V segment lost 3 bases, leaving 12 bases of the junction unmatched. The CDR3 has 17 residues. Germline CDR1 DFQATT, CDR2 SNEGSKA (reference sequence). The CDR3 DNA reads TGCAGTGCTAGCGGGGGGGCGGGGGTTGACGGCACAGATACGCAGTATTTT. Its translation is CSASGGAGVDGTDTQYF.

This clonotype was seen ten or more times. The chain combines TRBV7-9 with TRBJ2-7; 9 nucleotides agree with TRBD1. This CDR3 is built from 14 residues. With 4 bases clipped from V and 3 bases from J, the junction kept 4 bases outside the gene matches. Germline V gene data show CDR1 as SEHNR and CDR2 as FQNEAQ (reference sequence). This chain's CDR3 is CASSSGTGNYEQYF. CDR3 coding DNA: TGTGCCAGCAGCTCCGGGACAGGGAACTACGAGCAGTACTTC.

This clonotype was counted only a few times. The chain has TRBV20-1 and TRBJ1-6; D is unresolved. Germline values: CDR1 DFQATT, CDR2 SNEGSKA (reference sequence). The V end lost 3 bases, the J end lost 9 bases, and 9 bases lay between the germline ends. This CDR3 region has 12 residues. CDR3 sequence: CSASQTTSPLHF. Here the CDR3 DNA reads TGCAGTGCTAGCCAGACGACTTCACCCCTCCACTTT.

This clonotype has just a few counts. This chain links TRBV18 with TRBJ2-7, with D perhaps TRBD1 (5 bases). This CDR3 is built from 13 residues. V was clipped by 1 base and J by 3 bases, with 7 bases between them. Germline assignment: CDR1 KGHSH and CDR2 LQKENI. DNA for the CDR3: TGTGCCAGCTCACCACGCAGGGACTACGAGCAGTACTTC. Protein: CASSPRRDYEQYF.

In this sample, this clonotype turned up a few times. Here the CDR3 reads CSVAVREPSFTDTQYF. In DNA form, the CDR3 reads TGCAGCGTTGCGGTGAGGGAACCTTCTTTCACAGATACGCAGTATTTT. This sequence joins TRBV29-1 and TRBJ2-3; a weak D match, TRBD2 (5 bases). This CDR3 spans 16 amino acids. Germline values: CDR1 SQVTM, CDR2 ANQGSEA. Trimming removed 4 bases from V and 2 bases from J, with 19 bases in between.

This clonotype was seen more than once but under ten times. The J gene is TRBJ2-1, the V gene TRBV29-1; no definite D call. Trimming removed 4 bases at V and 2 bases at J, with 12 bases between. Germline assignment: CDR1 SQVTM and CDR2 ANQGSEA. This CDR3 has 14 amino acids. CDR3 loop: CSVVQTQTYNEQFF. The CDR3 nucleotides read TGCAGCGTTGTCCAAACCCAAACCTACAATGAGCAGTTCTTC.

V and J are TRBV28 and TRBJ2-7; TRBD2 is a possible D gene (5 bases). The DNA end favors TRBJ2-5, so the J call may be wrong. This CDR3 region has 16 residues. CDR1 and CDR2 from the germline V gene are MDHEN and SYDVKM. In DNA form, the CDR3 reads TGTGCCAGCAGTTTATGGAGGGCGCCGGCCCCAGAGACCCAGTACTTC. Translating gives CASSLWRAPAPETQYF.

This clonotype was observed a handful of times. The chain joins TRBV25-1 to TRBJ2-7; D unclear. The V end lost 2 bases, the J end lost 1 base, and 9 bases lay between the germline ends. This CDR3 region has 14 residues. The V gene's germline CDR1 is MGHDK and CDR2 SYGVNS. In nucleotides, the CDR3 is TGTGCCAGCAGTGAACGGACGTGGTCCTACGAGCAGTACTTC. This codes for CASSERTWSYEQYF.

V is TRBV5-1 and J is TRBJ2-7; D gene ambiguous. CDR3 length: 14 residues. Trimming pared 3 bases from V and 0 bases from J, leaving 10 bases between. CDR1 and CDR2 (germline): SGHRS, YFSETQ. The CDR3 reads CASSSSQDSYEQYF. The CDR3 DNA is TGCGCCAGCAGCTCCTCGCAAGACTCCTACGAGCAGTACTTC.

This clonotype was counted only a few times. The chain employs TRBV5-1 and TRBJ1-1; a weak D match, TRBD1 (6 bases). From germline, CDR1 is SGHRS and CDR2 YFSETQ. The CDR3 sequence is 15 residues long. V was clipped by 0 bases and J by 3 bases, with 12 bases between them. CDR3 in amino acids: CASSLGRGGDTEAFF. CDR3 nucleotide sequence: TGCGCCAGCAGCTTGGGCAGGGGAGGGGACACTGAAGCTTTCTTT.